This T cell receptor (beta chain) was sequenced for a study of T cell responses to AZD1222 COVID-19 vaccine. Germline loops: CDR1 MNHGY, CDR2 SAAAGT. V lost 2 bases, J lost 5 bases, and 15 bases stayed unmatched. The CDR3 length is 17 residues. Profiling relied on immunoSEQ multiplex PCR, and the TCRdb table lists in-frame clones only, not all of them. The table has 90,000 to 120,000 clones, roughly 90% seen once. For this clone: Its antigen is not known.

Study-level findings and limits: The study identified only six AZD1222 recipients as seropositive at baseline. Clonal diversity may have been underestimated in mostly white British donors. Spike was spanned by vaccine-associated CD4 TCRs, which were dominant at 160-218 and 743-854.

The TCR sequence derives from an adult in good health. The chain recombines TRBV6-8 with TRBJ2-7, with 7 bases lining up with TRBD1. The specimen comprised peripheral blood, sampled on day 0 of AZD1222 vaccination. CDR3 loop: CASSYGLTGSVSHEQYF. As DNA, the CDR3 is TGTGCCAGCAGTTACGGCCTGACAGGGAGCGTATCCCACGAGCAGTACTTC.